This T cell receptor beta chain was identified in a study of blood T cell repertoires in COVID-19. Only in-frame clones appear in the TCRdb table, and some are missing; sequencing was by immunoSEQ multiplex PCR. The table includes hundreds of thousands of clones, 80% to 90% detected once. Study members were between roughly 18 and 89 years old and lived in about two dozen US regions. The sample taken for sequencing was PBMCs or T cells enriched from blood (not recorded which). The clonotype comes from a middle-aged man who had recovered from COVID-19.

The CDR3 sequence is CASSYDSNYGYTF. In DNA form, the CDR3 reads TGTGCCAGCAGTTACGACAGTAACTATGGCTACACCTTC. The V gene is TRBV6-5, the J gene TRBJ1-2; a possible D gene is TRBD1 (5 bases). Germline CDR1 is MNHEY and CDR2 is SVGAGI. This CDR3 has 13 residues. The germline V and J ends were trimmed by 2 bases and 1 base, with 5 bases remaining between them.